Below are 27 T cell receptor beta chains sequenced from a single sample in a study of blood T cell repertoires in COVID-19. The assay was immunoSEQ multiplex PCR, and TCRdb's table has in-frame clones only and misses some. Of roughly 570,000 clones listed, roughly nine tenths were seen once; the top ten hold roughly 8.3%. The material sequenced was peripheral blood. These receptors originate from a woman in her forties or fifties with COVID-19, enrolled during active disease.

This clone appeared a few times. The rearrangement joins TRBV19 to TRBJ1-2; D is possibly TRBD1 (6 bases). The CDR3 has 13 amino acids. Germline V gives CDR1 LNHDA, CDR2 SQIVND (reference sequence). V lost 7 bases, J lost 3 bases, and 12 bases lay in between. CDR3 sequence reads: CASNGNRDYGYTF. The CDR3 bases are TGTGCCAGTAACGGGAACAGGGACTATGGCTACACCTTC.

This chain joins TRBV18 and TRBJ1-2, with TRBD1 identical over 9 bases. CDR1 is KGHSH and CDR2 is LQKENI in the germline V gene. The CDR3 has 14 residues. The trim removed 5 bases at V and 7 bases at J, leaving 8 bases unmatched. The CDR3 nucleotides are TGTGCCAGCTCATCTACAGGGGGCGCCGGTGGCTACACCTTC. Translated, it gives CASSSTGGAGGYTF.

V usage is TRBV6-5 and J usage is TRBJ1-4, with D maybe TRBD1 (6 bases). V gave up 6 bases and J gave up 5 bases, with 13 bases separating them. The CDR3 sequence is 14 residues long. CDR1 and CDR2 from the germline V gene are MNHEY and SVGAGI. The CDR3 loop is CASRIGQGNEKLFF. CDR3 in DNA: TGTGCCAGCAGGATTGGGCAGGGGAATGAAAAACTGTTTTTT.

The rearrangement uses TRBV30 and TRBJ1-2, with TRBD1 matching over 8 bases. V dropped 4 bases and J dropped 0; count of bases not matched to a gene: 13. CDR1 and CDR2 (germline): GTSNPN, SVGIG (reference sequence). The CDR3 consists of 17 residues. The chain's CDR3 is CAWNPGQAPWANYGYTF. CDR3 DNA sequence: TGTGCCTGGAATCCGGGACAGGCCCCCTGGGCTAACTATGGCTACACCTTC.

Regarding this clone: Other DNA sequences in the sample encode the same CDR3. The CDR3 loop is CASSLAGTENSPLHF. In DNA form, the CDR3 reads TGTGCCAGCAGCTTAGCCGGGACAGAAAATTCACCCCTCCACTTT. The chain uses TRBV7-8 and TRBJ1-6, with TRBD1 matching over 7 bases. The V gene end was trimmed by 0 bases and the J gene end by 7 bases; junction bases not matched to a gene: 3. This CDR3 comprises 15 residues. Germline-derived CDR1 and CDR2 are SGHVS and FQNEAQ.

V usage is TRBV29-1 and J usage is TRBJ1-4; TRBD1 might be the D (6 bases). Germline CDR1 and CDR2: SQVTM and ANQGSEA. V dropped 7 bases and J dropped 2 bases, with 11 bases sitting between them. CDR3 length: 13 amino acids. The CDR3 loop reads CSGGGGTNEKLFF. Written as DNA, the CDR3 is TGCAGCGGTGGGGGGGGCACTAATGAAAAACTGTTTTTT. Drawing the rest from reference TRBV29-1 and TRBJ1-4, the complete variable domain is SAVISQKPSRDICQRGTSLTIQCQVDSQVTMMFWYRQQPGQSLTLIATANQGSEATYESGFVIDKFPISRPNLTFSTLTVSNMSPEDSSIYLCSGGGGTNEKLFFGSGTQLSVL.

The chain recombines TRBV6-2 or TRBV6-3 with TRBJ2-7; 16 bases line up with TRBD2. V dropped 5 bases and J dropped 6; count of bases not matched to a gene: 13. The CDR3 has 18 amino acids. The germline CDR1 and CDR2 sequences are MNHEY and SVGEGT. In nucleotides, the CDR3 is TGTGCCAGCAGTGTACCGGGACTAGCGGGGGGGCTGGTCCCCGAGCAGTACTTC. Translating it yields CASSVPGLAGGLVPEQYF.

V gene TRBV1 combines with J gene TRBJ1-2; the D segment call TRBD1 is taken from the table without a DNA check. TRBV1 is marked as a pseudogene. The CDR3 sequence is 16 residues long. CDR3 in amino acids: CTSSQDRTAANYGYTF. The DNA of the CDR3 is TGCACCAGCAGCCAAGATCGGACAGCCGCTAACTATGGCTACACCTTC.

This chain links TRBV5-6 with TRBJ1-3; D is perhaps TRBD1 (5 bases). Trimming took off 2 bases at V and 3 bases at J, with 12 bases between the two ends. Germline V gene sequence: CDR1 SGHDT, CDR2 YYEEEE. The CDR3 extends over 15 amino acids. The CDR3 coding sequence is TGTGCCAGCAGCTTTGGCAGGGTCCTTGGAAACACCATATATTTT. Translating it yields CASSFGRVLGNTIYF.

The chain recombines TRBV6-5 with TRBJ2-7; no definite D call. Germline lookup yields CDR1 MNHEY and CDR2 SVGAGI. The germline V and J ends were trimmed by 8 bases and 3 bases, with 11 bases remaining between them. The CDR3 spans 12 residues. The CDR3 loop is CASSFSGYEQYF. CDR3 nucleotide sequence: TGTGCCAGCTCCTTTAGTGGCTACGAGCAGTACTTC.

The chain couples TRBV9 to TRBJ2-3; 13 nucleotides agree with TRBD2. Germline-derived CDR1 and CDR2 are SGDLS and YYNGEE. CDR3 length equals 19 residues. V was clipped by 0 bases and J by 5 bases; unmatched bases: 12. CDR3 protein: CASSVATTSGGQGVDTQYF. Here the CDR3 DNA reads TGTGCCAGCAGCGTAGCTACGACTAGCGGGGGGCAAGGAGTAGATACGCAGTATTTT.

The V call is TRBV7-9, the J call TRBJ2-1; 11 positions match TRBD1. Losses at the gene ends were 4 bases for V and 8 bases for J; bases not matched to a gene: 4. CDR1 SEHNR and CDR2 FQNEAQ come from the germline V gene (reference sequence). The CDR3 spans 14 residues. In nucleotides, the CDR3 is TGTGCCAGCAGCTCGGACAGGGGGCTGGATGAGCAGTTCTTC. Translated, it gives CASSSDRGLDEQFF.

The chain recombines TRBV7-9 with TRBJ2-2, with D tentatively TRBD1 (7 bases). CDR1 is SEHNR, CDR2 FQNEAQ, per germline (reference sequence). V lost 5 bases, J lost 3 bases, and 19 bases lay in between. The length of the CDR3 is 17 residues. CDR3 protein: CASSPGGGGVYTGELFF. The CDR3 coding sequence is TGTGCCAGCAGCCCAGGAGGGGGCGGGGTATACACCGGGGAGCTGTTTTTT.

This clone showed up just a few times. The chain carries TRBV7-9 and TRBJ1-2, with D unclear. The CDR3 totals 12 residues. CDR1 and CDR2 from the germline V gene are SEHNR and FQNEAQ (reference sequence). Trimming removed 1 base from V and 4 bases from J, with 4 bases in between. The CDR3 DNA reads as TGTGCCAGCAGCTTAGAACTCTATGGCTACACCTTC. This translates into CASSLELYGYTF.

CDR3 nucleotide sequence: TGCGCCAGCAGCTTGATCGGGACTAGCGCAAATGAGCAGTTCTTC. Translated: CASSLIGTSANEQFF. The chain employs TRBV5-1 and TRBJ2-1; TRBD2 matches at 10 bases. The CDR3 runs to 15 residues. V shed 1 base and J 7 bases; nucleotides not matched to a gene: 5. Germline V CDR1 and CDR2: SGHRS, YFSETQ.

This rearrangement joins TRBV7-3 to TRBJ2-2; TRBD2 might be the D (5 bases). Germline V lookup: CDR1 SGHTA, CDR2 FQGTGA. The germline V and J ends were trimmed by 2 bases and 3 bases, with 19 bases remaining between them. The CDR3 loop spans 18 amino acids. CDR3 coding DNA: TGTGCCAGCAGCTTATTCGGCCACCGGGGAGCCTACACCGGGGAGCTGTTTTTT. Protein: CASSLFGHRGAYTGELFF. Full variable domain (remainder filled in from reference TRBV7-3 and TRBJ2-2): GAGVSQTPSNKVTEKGKYVELRCDPISGHTALYWYRQSLGQGPEFLIYFQGTGAADDSGLPNDRFFAVRPEGSVSTLKIQRTERGDSAVYLCASSLFGHRGAYTGELFFGEGSRLTVL.

The chain carries TRBV2 and TRBJ1-2, with D hard to call. Trimming left V 6 bases short and J 3 bases short, with 11 bases between. The CDR3 runs 13 residues. Germline V CDR1 and CDR2: SNHLY, FYNNEI. In DNA form, the CDR3 reads TGTGCCAGCAGCACAACGAGGGACTATGGCTACACCTTC. This translates into CASSTTRDYGYTF.

This clone was counted a few times. The rearrangement uses TRBV7-8 and TRBJ2-7, with 9 nucleotides matching TRBD2. The germline CDR1 and CDR2 sequences are SGHVS and FQNEAQ. The V segment lost 5 bases and the J segment 6 bases; nucleotides outside the gene matches: 8. This CDR3 comprises 14 residues. CDR3 DNA sequence: TGTGCCAGCAGCAAGGGGACTAGCTTCGGCGAGCAGTACTTC. Translation: CASSKGTSFGEQYF.

The V call is TRBV5-6, the J call TRBJ1-1, with D tentatively TRBD1 (5 bases). CDR3 size: 14 residues. V dropped 5 bases and J dropped 0 bases, with 11 bases sitting between them. Germline values: CDR1 SGHDT, CDR2 YYEEEE. The CDR3 nucleotides are TGTGCCAGCAGGATGGGACTTATGAACACTGAAGCTTTCTTT. This sequence encodes CASRMGLMNTEAFF.

V gene TRBV5-1 combines with J gene TRBJ2-2, with TRBD1 as a possible D gene (5 bases). Trimming shortened V by 8 bases and J by 0 bases, and 14 bases separated the two germline ends. The CDR3 length is 15 residues. Germline CDR1 SGHRS, CDR2 YFSETQ. The CDR3 region has the DNA TGCGCCAGTGAAATCGGACATACGAACACCGGGGAGCTGTTTTTT. Protein product: CASEIGHTNTGELFF.

This clone was observed a few times. The J gene is TRBJ1-2, the V gene TRBV28; tentatively, D is TRBD1 (6 bases). Trimming left V 7 bases short and J 3 bases short, with 15 bases between. This CDR3 contains 14 residues. Germline V lookup: CDR1 MDHEN, CDR2 SYDVKM. CDR3 amino acids: CASTPSGQHYGYTF. The CDR3 DNA is TGTGCCAGCACCCCAAGCGGACAGCACTATGGCTACACCTTC.

The CDR3 region is CASSPRDRGPGTGNTIYF. The CDR3, as DNA: TGCGCCAGCAGCCCTCGGGACAGGGGGCCTGGAACTGGAAACACCATATATTTT. V usage is TRBV5-1 and J usage is TRBJ1-3; 12 bases line up with TRBD1. Unmatched junction bases numbered 10, after V lost 4 bases and J lost 2 bases. The germline V gene has CDR1 SGHRS and CDR2 YFSETQ. This CDR3 region has 18 residues.

The CDR3 nucleotides are TGTGCCTGGAGCATAGGGGGCACTGGAAACACCATATATTTT. Translated, it gives CAWSIGGTGNTIYF. The chain has TRBV30 and TRBJ1-3; TRBD1 agrees at 7 bases. The CDR3 is made up of 14 amino acids. The germline V gene encodes CDR1 GTSNPN and CDR2 SVGIG (reference sequence). V trimming: 3 bases; J trimming: 2 bases; junction bases outside the gene matches: 4.

The V call is TRBV7-9, the J call TRBJ1-2; 8 positions agree with TRBD1. This CDR3 contains 15 residues. V lost 4 bases and J lost 4; bases outside the gene matches: 8. Germline CDR1 reads SEHNR; CDR2 reads FQNEAQ (reference sequence). CDR3 DNA: TGTGCCAGCAGCTACGGACAGGGTCCTACCTATGGCTACACCTTC. It yields the protein CASSYGQGPTYGYTF.

The V gene is TRBV30, the J gene TRBJ1-5, with no clear D. This CDR3 comprises 13 residues. Trimming stripped 3 bases from V and 3 bases from J, with 9 bases between. Germline loops: CDR1 GTSNPN, CDR2 SVGIG (reference sequence). The CDR3 region is CAWRPSYNQPQHF. The CDR3 DNA reads TGTGCCTGGAGACCTTCCTACAATCAGCCCCAGCATTTT.

The rearrangement links TRBV29-1 to TRBJ1-2, with TRBD1 identical over 9 bases. The ends lost 7 bases at V and 8 bases at J; junction bases unmatched: 8. The germline CDR1 and CDR2 sequences are SQVTM and ANQGSEA. The CDR3 has 12 amino acids. CDR3 nucleotide sequence: TGCAGCGCTGGGACAGGGTCAAACGGCTACACCTTC. It yields the protein CSAGTGSNGYTF.

This clone was recorded only once. Distinct nucleotide sequences in the sample also encode this CDR3. V is TRBV5-1 and J is TRBJ1-5; D call uncertain. The germline gives CDR1 SGHRS, CDR2 YFSETQ. The CDR3 extends over 15 amino acids. V was clipped by 0 bases and J by 2 bases, with 9 bases between them. CDR3: CASSLGTGGNQPQHF. CDR3 bases: TGCGCCAGCAGCTTGGGTACGGGAGGCAATCAGCCCCAGCATTTT.